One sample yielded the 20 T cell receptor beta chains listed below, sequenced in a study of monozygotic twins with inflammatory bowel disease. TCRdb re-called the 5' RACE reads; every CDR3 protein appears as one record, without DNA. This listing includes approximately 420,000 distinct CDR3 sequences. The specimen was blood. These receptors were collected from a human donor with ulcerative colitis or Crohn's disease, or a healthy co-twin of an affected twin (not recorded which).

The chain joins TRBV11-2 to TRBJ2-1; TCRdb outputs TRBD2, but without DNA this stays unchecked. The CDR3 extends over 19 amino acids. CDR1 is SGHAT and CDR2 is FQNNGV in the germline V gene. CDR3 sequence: CASSSPGLAGVSSYNEQFF.

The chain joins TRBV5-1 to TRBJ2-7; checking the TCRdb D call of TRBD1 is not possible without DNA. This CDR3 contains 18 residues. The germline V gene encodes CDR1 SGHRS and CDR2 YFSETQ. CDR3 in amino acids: CASSLAISRGTGSYEQYF.

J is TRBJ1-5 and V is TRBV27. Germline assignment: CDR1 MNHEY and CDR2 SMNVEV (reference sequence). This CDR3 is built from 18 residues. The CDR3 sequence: CASSLLGRAEGSNQPQHF.

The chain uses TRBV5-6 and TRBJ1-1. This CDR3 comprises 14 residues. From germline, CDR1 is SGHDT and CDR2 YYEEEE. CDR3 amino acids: CASSRDTENTEAFF.

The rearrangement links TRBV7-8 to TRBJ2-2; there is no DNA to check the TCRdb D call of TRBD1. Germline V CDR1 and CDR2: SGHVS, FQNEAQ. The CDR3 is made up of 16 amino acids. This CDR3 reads CASSSTRGLNTGELFF. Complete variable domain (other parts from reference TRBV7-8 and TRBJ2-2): GAGVSQSPRYKVAKRGQDVALRCDPISGHVSLFWYQQALGQGPEFLTYFQNEAQLDKSGLPSDRFFAERPEGSVSTLKIQRTQQEDSAVYLCASSSTRGLNTGELFFGEGSRLTVL.

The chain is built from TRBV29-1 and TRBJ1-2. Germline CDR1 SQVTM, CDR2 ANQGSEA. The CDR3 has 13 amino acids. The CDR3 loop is CSVGLGGGHGYTF.

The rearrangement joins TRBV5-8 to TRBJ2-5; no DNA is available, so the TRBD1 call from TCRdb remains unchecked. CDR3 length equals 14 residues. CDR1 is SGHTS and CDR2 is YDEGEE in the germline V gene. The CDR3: CASSLRLKGETQYF.

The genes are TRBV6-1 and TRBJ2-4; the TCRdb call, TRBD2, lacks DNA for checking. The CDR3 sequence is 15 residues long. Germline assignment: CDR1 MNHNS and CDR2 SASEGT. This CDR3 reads CASKGLAGGKNIQYF.

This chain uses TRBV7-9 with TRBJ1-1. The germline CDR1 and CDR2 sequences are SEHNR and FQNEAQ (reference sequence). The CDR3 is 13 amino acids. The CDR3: CASSLVPNTEAFF.

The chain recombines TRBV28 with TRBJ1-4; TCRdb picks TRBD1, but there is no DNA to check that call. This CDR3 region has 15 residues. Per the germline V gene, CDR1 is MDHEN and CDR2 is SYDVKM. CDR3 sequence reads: CASSPPGRMNEKLFF.

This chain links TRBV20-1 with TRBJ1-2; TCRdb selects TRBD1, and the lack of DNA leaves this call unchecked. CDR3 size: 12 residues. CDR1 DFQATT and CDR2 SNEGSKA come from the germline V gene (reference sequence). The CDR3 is CSAQQGREGYTF.

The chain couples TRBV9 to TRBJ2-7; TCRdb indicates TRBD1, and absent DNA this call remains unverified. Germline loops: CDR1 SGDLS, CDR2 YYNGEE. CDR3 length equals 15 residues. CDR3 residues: CASSADGGLYYEQYF. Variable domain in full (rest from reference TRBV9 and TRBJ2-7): DSGVTQTPKHLITATGQRVTLRCSPRSGDLSVYWYQQSLDQGLQFLIQYYNGEERAKGNILERFSAQQFPDLHSELNLSSLELGDSALYFCASSADGGLYYEQYFGPGTRLTVT.

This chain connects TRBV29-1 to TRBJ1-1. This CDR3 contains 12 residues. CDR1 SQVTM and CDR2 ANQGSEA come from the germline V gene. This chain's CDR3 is CSVGREGTEAFF.

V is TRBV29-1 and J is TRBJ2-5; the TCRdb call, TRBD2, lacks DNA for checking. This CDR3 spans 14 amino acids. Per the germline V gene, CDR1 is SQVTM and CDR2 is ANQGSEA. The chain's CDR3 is CSAKIQGGGETQYF.

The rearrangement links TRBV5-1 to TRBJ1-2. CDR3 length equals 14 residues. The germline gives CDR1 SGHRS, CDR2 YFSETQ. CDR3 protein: CASSPGPGSYGYTF.

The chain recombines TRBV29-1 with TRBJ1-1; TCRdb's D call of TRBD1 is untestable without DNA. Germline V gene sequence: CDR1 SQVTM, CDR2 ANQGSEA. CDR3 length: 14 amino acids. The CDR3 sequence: CSVGSGEMGTEAFF.

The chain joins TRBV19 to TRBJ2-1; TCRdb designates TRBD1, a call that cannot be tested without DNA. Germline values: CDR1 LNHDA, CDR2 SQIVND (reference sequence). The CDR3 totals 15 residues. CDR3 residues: CASSIGTGAYNEQFF.

Here the CDR3 reads CSARGINNEQFF. The chain combines TRBV20-1 with TRBJ2-1. Germline V lookup: CDR1 DFQATT, CDR2 SNEGSKA (reference sequence). This CDR3 contains 12 residues.

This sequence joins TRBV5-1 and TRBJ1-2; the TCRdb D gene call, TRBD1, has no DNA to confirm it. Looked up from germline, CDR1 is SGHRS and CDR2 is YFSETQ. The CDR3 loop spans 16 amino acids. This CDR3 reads CASSPGLTGPNYGYTF.

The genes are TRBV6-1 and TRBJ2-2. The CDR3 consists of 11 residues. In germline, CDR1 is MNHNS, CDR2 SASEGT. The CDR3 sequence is CASLYTGELFF.